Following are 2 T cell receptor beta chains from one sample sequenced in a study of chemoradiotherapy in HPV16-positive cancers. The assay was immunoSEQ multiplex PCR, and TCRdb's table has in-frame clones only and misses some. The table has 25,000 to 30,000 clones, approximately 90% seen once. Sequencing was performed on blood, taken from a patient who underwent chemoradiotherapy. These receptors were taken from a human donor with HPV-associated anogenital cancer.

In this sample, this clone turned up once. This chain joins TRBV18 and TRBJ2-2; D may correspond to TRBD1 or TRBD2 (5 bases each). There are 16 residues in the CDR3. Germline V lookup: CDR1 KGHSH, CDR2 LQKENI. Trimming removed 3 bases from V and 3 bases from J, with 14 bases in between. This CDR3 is CASSPDGARDTGELFF. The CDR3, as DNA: TGTGCCAGCTCACCCGACGGGGCGAGGGACACCGGGGAGCTGTTTTTT.

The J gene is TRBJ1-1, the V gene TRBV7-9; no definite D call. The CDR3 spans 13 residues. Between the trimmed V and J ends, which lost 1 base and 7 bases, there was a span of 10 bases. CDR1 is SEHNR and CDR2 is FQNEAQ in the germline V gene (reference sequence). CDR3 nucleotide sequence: TGTGCCAGCAGCTTAGTTCCGGGGATTGAAGCTTTCTTT. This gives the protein CASSLVPGIEAFF.